The 8 T cell receptor beta chains given below trace back to one sample, sequenced in a study of beta chain features in type 1 diabetes. Reverse transcription of all isolated RNA meant that expressed TCRB transcripts were sequenced. The protocol was immunoSEQ multiplex PCR, while the TCRdb copy is restricted to in-frame clones and leaves out a portion. Among some 640,000 clones listed, more than 12% were seen once. Study conclusions and caveats: A moderate, significant TCRB CDR3 shortening appeared in type 1 diabetes across four CD4+ subsets.

Their antigen targets remain unknown. Sequencing input: naive CD4+ T cells from blood. These receptors were taken from a man aged 18-30 years with type 1 diabetes.

Only a few counts were recorded for this clone. The genes are TRBV2 and TRBJ2-5, with D uncertain. The CDR3 has 14 residues. The V end was cut by 6 bases, the J end by 8 bases, with 19 bases between. Germline V gives CDR1 SNHLY, CDR2 FYNNEI. The DNA for the CDR3 is TGTGCCAGCAGCGCCGAGGTTGACTCGGTAACCCAGTACTTC. Residues: CASSAEVDSVTQYF.

With regard to this clone: The same CDR3 also results from other DNA sequences found in this sample. This chain joins TRBV30 and TRBJ1-3; no firm D call. CDR1 is GTSNPN, CDR2 SVGIG, per germline (reference sequence). V lost 2 bases and J lost 4, with 9 bases in between. CDR3 length: 13 amino acids. The CDR3 coding sequence is TGTGCCTGGAGTTCAACCTCGGGAAACACCATATATTTT. Translation gives CAWSSTSGNTIYF.

The gene calls are TRBV7-2 and TRBJ2-1, with TRBD2 matching over 13 bases. Germline V gene data show CDR1 as SGHTA and CDR2 as FQGNSA. V was clipped by 5 bases and J by 12 bases; unmatched bases: 10. The length of the CDR3 is 15 residues. The CDR3 DNA is TGTGCCAGCAGCCCCGGACTAGCGGGAGCTCATGCGCAGTTCTTC. Amino acid sequence: CASSPGLAGAHAQFF.

This clone was picked up a small number of times. Within the sample, other DNA sequences also encode this same CDR3. The CDR3 coding sequence is TGTGCCACCAGCAGAGATAGGGGTAGTTACAATGAGCAGTTCTTC. As protein: CATSRDRGSYNEQFF. The rearrangement joins TRBV15 to TRBJ2-1; D is possibly TRBD1 (5 bases). Germline assignment: CDR1 LNHNV and CDR2 YYDKDF (reference sequence). The CDR3 consists of 15 residues. V was trimmed by 0 bases and J by 4 bases, leaving 10 bases between them.

This chain joins TRBV5-4 and TRBJ1-6; D call uncertain. CDR1 and CDR2 (germline): SGHNT, YYREEE (reference sequence). The CDR3 length is 13 residues. Trimming pared 1 base from V and 4 bases from J, leaving 3 bases between. For the CDR3, the DNA is TGTGCCAGCAGCTTGTCGTATAATTCACCCCTCCACTTT. Its translation: CASSLSYNSPLHF.

The genes are TRBV30 and TRBJ1-2; 7 nucleotides line up with TRBD1. CDR3 length: 12 amino acids. The V and J ends lost 5 bases and 2 bases, in that order; junction bases with no gene match: 2. The germline CDR1 and CDR2 sequences are GTSNPN and SVGIG (reference sequence). In DNA form, the CDR3 reads TGTGCCTGGGGGGACAGAAACTATGGCTACACCTTC. Amino acids: CAWGDRNYGYTF.

This clone appeared a few times. This sequence joins TRBV29-1 and TRBJ2-7; D gene ambiguous. The germline V and J ends were trimmed by 7 bases and 6 bases, with 19 bases remaining between them. The germline V gene has CDR1 SQVTM and CDR2 ANQGSEA. The CDR3 covers 13 residues. CDR3 region: CSAAPMLTGEQYF. CDR3 in DNA: TGCAGCGCGGCCCCGATGCTTACGGGCGAGCAGTACTTC.

The chain carries TRBV5-1 and TRBJ2-6; D remains ambiguous. There are 15 residues in the CDR3. Germline V gene data show CDR1 as SGHRS and CDR2 as YFSETQ. V lost 4 bases to trimming and J lost 0 bases, with 8 bases between them. DNA for the CDR3: TGCGCCAGCAGCCTACTGGACTCTGGGGCCAACGTCCTGACTTTC. This translates into CASSLLDSGANVLTF.